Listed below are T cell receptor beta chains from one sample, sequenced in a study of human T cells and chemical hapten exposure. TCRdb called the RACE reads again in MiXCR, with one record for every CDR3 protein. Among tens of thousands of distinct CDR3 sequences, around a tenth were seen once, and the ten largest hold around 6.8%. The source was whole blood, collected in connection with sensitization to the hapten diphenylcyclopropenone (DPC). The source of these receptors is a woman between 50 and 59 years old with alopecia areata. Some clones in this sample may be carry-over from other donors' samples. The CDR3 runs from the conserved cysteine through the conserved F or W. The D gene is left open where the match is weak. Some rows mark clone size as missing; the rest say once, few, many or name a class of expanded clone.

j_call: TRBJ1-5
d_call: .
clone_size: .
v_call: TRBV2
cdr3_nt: TGTGCCAGCAGTGGGATCTCGACTTACCAGCCCCAGCATTTT
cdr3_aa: CASSGISTYQPQHF

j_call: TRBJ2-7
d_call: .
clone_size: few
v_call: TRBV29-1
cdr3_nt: TGCAGCGTTGAGGGGGAGCAGTACTTC
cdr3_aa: CSVEGEQYF

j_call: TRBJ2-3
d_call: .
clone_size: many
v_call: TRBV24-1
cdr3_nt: TGTGCCACCCAAGACATCAAGGAGGATACGCAGTATTTT
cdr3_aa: CATQDIKEDTQYF

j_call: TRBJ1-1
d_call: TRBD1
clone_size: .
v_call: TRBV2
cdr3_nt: TGTGCCAGTTCGGGACAGCGGTGGAACACTGAAGCTTTCTTT
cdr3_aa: CASSGQRWNTEAFF

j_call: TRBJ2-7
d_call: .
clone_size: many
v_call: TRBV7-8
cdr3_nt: TGTGCCAGCAGCTTAGGCACCTGGGTGGGAGCGAGATACGAGCAGTACTTC
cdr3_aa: CASSLGTWVGARYEQYF

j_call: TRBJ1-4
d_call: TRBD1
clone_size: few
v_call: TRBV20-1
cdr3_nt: TGCAGTGCTAGAGCCCCTTTGGCCATCGGGACAGCTAATGAAAAACTGTTTTTT
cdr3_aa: CSARAPLAIGTANEKLFF

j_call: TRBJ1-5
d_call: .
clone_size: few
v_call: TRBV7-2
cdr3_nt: TGTGCCAGCAGCTTATGGAGCAATCAGCCCCAGCATTTT
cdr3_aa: CASSLWSNQPQHF

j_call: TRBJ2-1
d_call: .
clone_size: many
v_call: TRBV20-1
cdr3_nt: TGCAGTGCTAGAGATCTGGACGGTGACTCCTACAATGAGCAGTTCTTC
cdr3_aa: CSARDLDGDSYNEQFF

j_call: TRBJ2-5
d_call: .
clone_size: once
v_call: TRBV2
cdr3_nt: TGTGCCAGCAGTGAATTTGGGGCCAAAGAGACCCAGTACTTC
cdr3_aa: CASSEFGAKETQYF

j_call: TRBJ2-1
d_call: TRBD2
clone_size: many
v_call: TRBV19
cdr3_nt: TGTGCCAGTAGTCCTCTAGCGGGAGCCTACAATGAGCAGTTCTTC
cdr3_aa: CASSPLAGAYNEQFF

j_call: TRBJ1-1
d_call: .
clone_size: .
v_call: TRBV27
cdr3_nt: TGTGCCAGCAGCCGCCGCAGACAGGACACTGAAGCTTTCTTT
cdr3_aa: CASSRRRQDTEAFF

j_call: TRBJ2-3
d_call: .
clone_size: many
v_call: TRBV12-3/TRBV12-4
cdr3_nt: TGTGCCAGCAGTCTAGGGGTTACGCTCAGCACAGATACGCAGTATTTT
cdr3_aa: CASSLGVTLSTDTQYF

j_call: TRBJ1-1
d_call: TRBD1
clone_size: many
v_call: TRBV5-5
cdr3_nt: TGTGCCAGCAGCTTCGGGACAGGGCATACTGAAGCTTTCTTT
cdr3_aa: CASSFGTGHTEAFF

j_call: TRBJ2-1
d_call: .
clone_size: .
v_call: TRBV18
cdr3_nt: TGTGCCAGCTCACCTTTCCACAATGAGCAGTTCTTC
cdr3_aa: CASSPFHNEQFF

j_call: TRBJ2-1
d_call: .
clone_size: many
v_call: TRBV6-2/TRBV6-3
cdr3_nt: TGTGCCAGCTCCTCCGGCGGGAATTCCTACAATGAGCAGTTCTTC
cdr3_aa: CASSSGGNSYNEQFF

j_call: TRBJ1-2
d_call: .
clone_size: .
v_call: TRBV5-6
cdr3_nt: TGTGCCAGCCTACGACAGGAAAGGTTTGGCTACACCTTC
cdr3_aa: CASLRQERFGYTF

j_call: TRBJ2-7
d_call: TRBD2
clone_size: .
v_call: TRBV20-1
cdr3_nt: TGCAGTGCTACCCGGACTAGCGGGAGGAGTTTTGACGAGCAGTACTTC
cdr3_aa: CSATRTSGRSFDEQYF

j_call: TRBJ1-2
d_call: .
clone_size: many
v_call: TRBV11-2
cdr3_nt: TGTGCCAGCAGCTTAGTGCGGGGGGCGGACTATGGCTACACCTTC
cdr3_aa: CASSLVRGADYGYTF

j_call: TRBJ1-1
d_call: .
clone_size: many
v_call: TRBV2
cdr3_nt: TGTGCCCTGGGGGGCGGCAACTCTGAAGCTTTCTTT
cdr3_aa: CALGGGNSEAFF

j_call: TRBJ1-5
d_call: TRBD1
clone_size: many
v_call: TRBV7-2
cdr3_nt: TGTGCCAGCAGCTTCGCAGGGGGCATACGGGGCAATCAGCCCCAGCATTTT
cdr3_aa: CASSFAGGIRGNQPQHF

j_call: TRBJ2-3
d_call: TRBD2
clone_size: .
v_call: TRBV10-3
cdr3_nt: TGTGCCATCAGTGAGGAGCGGGAGGGCACAGATACGCAGTATTTT
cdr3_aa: CAISEEREGTDTQYF

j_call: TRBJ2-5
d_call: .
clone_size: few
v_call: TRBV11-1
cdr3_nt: TGTGCCAGCAGCGGACAGATTAAGGAGACCCAGTACTTC
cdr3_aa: CASSGQIKETQYF

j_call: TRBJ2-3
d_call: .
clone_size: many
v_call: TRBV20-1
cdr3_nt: TGCAGTGCGCAAACAAGCACAGATACGCAGTATTTT
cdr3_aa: CSAQTSTDTQYF

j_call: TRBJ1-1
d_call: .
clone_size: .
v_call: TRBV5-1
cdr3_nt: TGCGCCAGCAGCTTGCTCCCACTGGGGGCGGACACTGAAGCTTTCTTT
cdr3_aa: CASSLLPLGADTEAFF

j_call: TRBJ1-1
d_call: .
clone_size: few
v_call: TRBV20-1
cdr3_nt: TGCAGTGCTTCAAGGGTGGCTGAAGCTTTCTTT
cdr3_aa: CSASRVAEAFF

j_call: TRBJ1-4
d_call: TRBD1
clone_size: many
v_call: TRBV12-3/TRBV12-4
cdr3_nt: TGTGCCAGCAGTCTACAGGGGTCTCTCGCAACTAATGAAAAACTGTTTTTT
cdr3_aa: CASSLQGSLATNEKLFF

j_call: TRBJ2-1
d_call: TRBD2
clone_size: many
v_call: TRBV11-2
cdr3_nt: TGTGCCAGCAGCTTAGGGACTAGCGGGAGGGCCAGGGACAATGAGCAGTTCTTC
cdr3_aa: CASSLGTSGRARDNEQFF

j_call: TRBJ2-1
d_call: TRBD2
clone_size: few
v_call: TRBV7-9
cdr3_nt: TGTGCCAGCAGCCGACTTAGCGGGAGGGGTAAGCGTGAGCAGTTCTTC
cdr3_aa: CASSRLSGRGKREQFF

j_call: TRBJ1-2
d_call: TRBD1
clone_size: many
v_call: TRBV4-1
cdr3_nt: TGCGCCAGCAGCCCTGAGGTGGAAGGGGGCTTTGGCTACACCTTC
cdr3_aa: CASSPEVEGGFGYTF

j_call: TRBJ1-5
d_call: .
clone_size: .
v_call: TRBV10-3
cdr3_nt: TGTGCCATCAGTGGCGACCGAAATCAGCCCCAGCATTTT
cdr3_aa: CAISGDRNQPQHF

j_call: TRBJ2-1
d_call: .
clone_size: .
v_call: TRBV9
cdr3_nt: TGTGCCAGCAGCGTCCCGACAGGAGCAACCTACAATGAGCAGTTCTTC
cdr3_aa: CASSVPTGATYNEQFF

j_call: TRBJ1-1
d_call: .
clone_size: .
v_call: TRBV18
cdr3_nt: TGTGCCAGCTCACCTCTGGCCTCAGGCGCTGAAGCTTTCTTT
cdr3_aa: CASSPLASGAEAFF

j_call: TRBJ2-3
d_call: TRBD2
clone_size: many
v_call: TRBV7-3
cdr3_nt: TGTGCCAGCAGCTTATTGGGGACTAGCGGGAGGAGAACAGATACGCAGTATTTT
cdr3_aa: CASSLLGTSGRRTDTQYF

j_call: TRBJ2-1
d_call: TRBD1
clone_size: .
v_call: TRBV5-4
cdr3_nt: TGTGCCAGCAGTTCTAAGGGACAGCCATACAATGAGCAGTCCTTC
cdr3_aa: CASSSKGQPYNEQSF

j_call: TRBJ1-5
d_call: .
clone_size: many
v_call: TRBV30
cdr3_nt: TGTGCCTGGAGTGGTTTGGGCAAGGGGGATCAGCCCCAGCATTTT
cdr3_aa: CAWSGLGKGDQPQHF

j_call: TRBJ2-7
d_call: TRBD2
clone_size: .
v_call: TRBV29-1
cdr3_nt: TGCAGCGTCGGAGCGGGGACGGCCTTTCTCGAGCAGTACTTC
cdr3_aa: CSVGAGTAFLEQYF

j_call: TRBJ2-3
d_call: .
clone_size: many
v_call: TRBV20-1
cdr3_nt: TGCAGTGCCCGGGATAGCATCACAGATACGCAGTATTTT
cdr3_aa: CSARDSITDTQYF

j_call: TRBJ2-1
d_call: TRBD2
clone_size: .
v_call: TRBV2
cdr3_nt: TGTGCCAGCAGTAACCCATTGAGGGGACTAGCGGCCGGCTACAATGAGCAGTTCTTC
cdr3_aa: CASSNPLRGLAAGYNEQFF

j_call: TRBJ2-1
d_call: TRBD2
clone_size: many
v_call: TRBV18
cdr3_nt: TGTGCCAGCTCACCGGTGGGACTAGCGGGAGCAAATGAGCAGTTCTTC
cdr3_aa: CASSPVGLAGANEQFF

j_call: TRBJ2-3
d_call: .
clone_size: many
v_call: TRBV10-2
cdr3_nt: TGCGCCAGCAGTGATCCCCCAGGGGATCGGACAGATACGCAGTATTTT
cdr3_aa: CASSDPPGDRTDTQYF

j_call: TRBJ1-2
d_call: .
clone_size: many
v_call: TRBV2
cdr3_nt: TGTGCCAGCAGTGCCCAGGGTCACTATGGCTACACCTTC
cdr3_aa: CASSAQGHYGYTF

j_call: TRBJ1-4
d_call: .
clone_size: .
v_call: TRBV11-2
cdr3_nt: TGTGCCAGCAGCTTAGATATTTTGAGTGAAAAACTGTTTTTT
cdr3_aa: CASSLDILSEKLFF

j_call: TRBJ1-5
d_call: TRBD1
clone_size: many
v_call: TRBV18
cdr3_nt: TGTGCCAGCTCACCGTGGACAGGGGATAATCAGCCCCAGCATTTT
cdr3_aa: CASSPWTGDNQPQHF

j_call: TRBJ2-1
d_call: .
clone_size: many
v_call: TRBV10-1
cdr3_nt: TGCGCCAGCAGTGAGTCGTCGAGTCCGCAGGGGGGGTTCTTC
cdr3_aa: CASSESSSPQGGFF

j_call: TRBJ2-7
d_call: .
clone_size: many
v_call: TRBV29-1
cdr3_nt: TGCAGCGTTGAGGGCAGAGCCTACGAGCAGTACTTC
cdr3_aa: CSVEGRAYEQYF

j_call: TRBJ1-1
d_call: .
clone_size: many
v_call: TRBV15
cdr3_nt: TGTGCCACCAGCACTCCAGGGGCGAACACTGAAGCTTTCTTT
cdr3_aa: CATSTPGANTEAFF

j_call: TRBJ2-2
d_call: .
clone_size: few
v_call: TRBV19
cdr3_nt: TGTGCCAGTACAACAGGGTGGGACACCGGGGAGCTGTTTTTT
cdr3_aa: CASTTGWDTGELFF

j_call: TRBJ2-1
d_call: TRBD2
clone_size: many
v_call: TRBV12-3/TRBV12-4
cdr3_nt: TGTGCCAGCAGTGGACTAGCGGGAGGCCACACACTCTCCTACAATGAGCAGTTCTTC
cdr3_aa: CASSGLAGGHTLSYNEQFF

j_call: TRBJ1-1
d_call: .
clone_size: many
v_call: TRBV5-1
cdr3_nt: TGCGCCAGCAGCTCTAATCCGGGATCCAGGGACACTGAAGCTTTCTTT
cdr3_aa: CASSSNPGSRDTEAFF

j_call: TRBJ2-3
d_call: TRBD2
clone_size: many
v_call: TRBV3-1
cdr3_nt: TGTGCCAGCAGCCAAGGGACTAGCGGTACAGATACGCAGTATTTT
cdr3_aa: CASSQGTSGTDTQYF

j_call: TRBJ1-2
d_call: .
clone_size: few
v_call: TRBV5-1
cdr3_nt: TGCGCCAGCAGCCCTTGGATTTCGTTTGGGCAAGGCTATGGCTACACCTTC
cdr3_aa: CASSPWISFGQGYGYTF

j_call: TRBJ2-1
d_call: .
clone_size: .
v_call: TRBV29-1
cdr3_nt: TGCAGCGTTGAGGGGCCCCACAATGAGCAGTTCTTC
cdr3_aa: CSVEGPHNEQFF

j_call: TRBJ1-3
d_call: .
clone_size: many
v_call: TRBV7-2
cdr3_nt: TGTGCCAGCAGCTTGGGTAGGACGGGGACTGGAAACACCATATATTTT
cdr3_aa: CASSLGRTGTGNTIYF

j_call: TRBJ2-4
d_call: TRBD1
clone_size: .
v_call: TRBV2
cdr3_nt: TGTGCCAGCAGGGAAACAGGGGGCTCAACCAAAAACATTCAGTACTTC
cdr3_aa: CASRETGGSTKNIQYF

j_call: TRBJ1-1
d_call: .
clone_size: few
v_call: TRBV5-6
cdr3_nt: TGTGCCAGCAGCTCCCATCCGAACACTGAAGCTTTCTTT
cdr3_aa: CASSSHPNTEAFF